The 32 T cell receptor beta chains below all came from one sample that was sequenced in a study of shared clonotypes between healthy human individuals. Data came from immunoSEQ multiplex PCR; TCRdb stores just in-frame clones and leaves some out. Altogether 1.4 million or so clones are present, approximately 98.5% being singletons, with the ten largest covering approximately 0.38%. Specimen: naive CD4+ T cells sorted from blood. Regarding subset: CD45RA+ positively selected. The receptors were sampled from a man aged 30-40 years in good health.

The genes are TRBV28 and TRBJ1-5; the D is unclear. CDR1 and CDR2 from the germline V gene are MDHEN and SYDVKM. V was shortened by 3 bases and J by 8 bases, with 11 bases between the two germline ends. The CDR3 contains 13 residues. The CDR3 DNA follows: TGTGCCAGCAGTTTTTCCAGACGGGAGCCCCAGCATTTT. Protein product: CASSFSRREPQHF.

As for this clone: The same CDR3 is also encoded by other DNA sequences in this sample. The chain joins TRBV19 to TRBJ2-1, with TRBD2 matching over 15 bases. The CDR3 loop spans 15 amino acids. V trimming: 6 bases; J trimming: 4 bases; junction bases outside the gene matches: 1. Germline V gene sequence: CDR1 LNHDA, CDR2 SQIVND (reference sequence). DNA of the CDR3: TGTGCCAGTAGAGGACTAGCGGGAGGGTACAATGAGCAGTTCTTC. Translated, it gives CASRGLAGGYNEQFF.

The chain uses TRBV28 and TRBJ2-1, with D uncertain. Germline CDR1 reads MDHEN; CDR2 reads SYDVKM. V was cut by 2 bases and J by 0 bases, with 8 bases left in between. This CDR3 has 15 amino acids. CDR3 residues: CASSLATVSYNEQFF. In DNA form, the CDR3 reads TGTGCCAGCAGTTTAGCAACCGTCTCCTACAATGAGCAGTTCTTC.

DNA for the CDR3: TGTGCCAGCAGCCGTACTAGCGGGAGGGCCTACGAGCAGTACTTC. Protein product: CASSRTSGRAYEQYF. The chain recombines TRBV6-5 with TRBJ2-7; TRBD2 aligns across 13 bases. In germline, CDR1 is MNHEY, CDR2 SVGAGI. With V trimmed by 6 bases and J by 2 bases, 4 bases remained unmatched. The CDR3 has 15 amino acids.

This chain joins TRBV14 and TRBJ2-1; D is possibly TRBD2 (6 bases). Trimming left V 4 bases short and J 3 bases short, with 16 bases between. The CDR3 loop spans 16 amino acids. Germline lookup yields CDR1 SGHDN and CDR2 FVKESK. This CDR3 reads CASSLLKRAVYNEQFF. Here the CDR3 DNA reads TGTGCCAGCAGCCTGTTAAAGCGGGCCGTCTACAATGAGCAGTTCTTC. The full variable domain, its missing parts supplied by reference TRBV14 and TRBJ2-1, is EAGVTQFPSHSVIEKGQTVTLRCDPISGHDNLYWYRRVMGKEIKFLLHFVKESKQDESGMPNNRFLAERTGGTYSTLKVQPAELEDSGVYFCASSLLKRAVYNEQFFGPGTRLTVL.

The gene calls are TRBV29-1 and TRBJ1-2, with a weak D call TRBD1 (6 bases). Between the trimmed V and J ends, which lost 7 bases and 4 bases, there was a span of 16 bases. The CDR3 spans 13 residues. CDR1 is SQVTM, CDR2 ANQGSEA, per germline. The chain's CDR3 is CSDSGGGGYGYTF. The DNA for the CDR3 is TGCAGCGACTCCGGAGGGGGGGGCTATGGCTACACCTTC.

The chain joins TRBV29-1 to TRBJ1-5; D unresolved. The ends were cut back, 4 bases at V and 2 bases at J, with 12 bases in the middle. Per germline, CDR1 SQVTM and CDR2 ANQGSEA. This CDR3 spans 14 amino acids. CDR3 residues: CSVVSMSCNQPQHF. Here the CDR3 DNA reads TGCAGCGTTGTTAGTATGAGTTGCAATCAGCCCCAGCATTTT.

V usage is TRBV7-2 and J usage is TRBJ2-7, with D possibly being TRBD2 (6 bases). Looked up from germline, CDR1 is SGHTA and CDR2 is FQGNSA. The CDR3 runs 14 residues. Trimming removed 5 bases at V and 3 bases at J, with 14 bases between. This CDR3 reads CASSRTGVGYEQYF. CDR3 in DNA: TGTGCCAGCAGCCGGACGGGAGTGGGCTACGAGCAGTACTTC.

This clone was seen only once. The V call is TRBV13, the J call TRBJ1-1, with TRBD1 matching 8 bases. Trimming removed 5 bases from V and 5 bases from J; junction bases left unmatched: 7. CDR1 and CDR2 (germline): PRHDT, FYEKMQ (reference sequence). CDR3 length: 14 amino acids. This CDR3 reads CASSADRAGTEAFF. In DNA form, the CDR3 reads TGTGCCAGCAGCGCGGACAGGGCGGGAACTGAAGCTTTCTTT.

The chain recombines TRBV19 with TRBJ2-1, with D perhaps TRBD1 or TRBD2 (6 bases each). CDR3 length: 14 residues. Germline V gives CDR1 LNHDA, CDR2 SQIVND (reference sequence). V lost 6 bases and J 4 bases, leaving 13 bases between the germline ends. CDR3 nucleotides: TGTGCCAGTAGCGGGGGCAGACTATACAATGAGCAGTTCTTC. It yields the protein CASSGGRLYNEQFF.

The CDR3 coding sequence is TGTGCCAGCTGGTCATGGGGATCTGGGGCCAACGTCCTGACTTTC. Amino acids: CASWSWGSGANVLTF. The rearrangement links TRBV28 to TRBJ2-6; D is unclear. The CDR3 consists of 15 residues. Trimming removed 8 bases at V and 1 base at J, with 12 bases between. Germline V gives CDR1 MDHEN, CDR2 SYDVKM.

This chain joins TRBV27 and TRBJ2-2; D is unclear. CDR1 is MNHEY, CDR2 SMNVEV, per germline (reference sequence). This CDR3 is built from 15 residues. The V end lost 5 bases, the J end lost 1 base, and 11 bases lay between the germline ends. The DNA for the CDR3 is TGTGCCAGCAGTCCAGCCACGGGGAACACCGGGGAGCTGTTTTTT. Residues: CASSPATGNTGELFF.

This sequence joins TRBV6-4 and TRBJ2-6; D call uncertain. CDR3 size: 15 residues. Trimming removed 4 bases from V and 0 bases from J, with 7 bases in between. Germline CDR1 MRHNA, CDR2 SNTAGT. The CDR3 loop is CASSGQASGANVLTF. CDR3 nucleotide sequence: TGTGCCAGCAGTGGCCAGGCCTCTGGGGCCAACGTCCTGACTTTC.

The rearrangement uses TRBV6-6 and TRBJ1-1; 7 positions agree with TRBD1. The V gene's germline CDR1 is MNHNY and CDR2 SVGAGI (reference sequence). This CDR3 has 14 residues. J lost 1 base, V lost 6 bases, and 5 bases had no gene match. CDR3 in DNA: TGTGCCAGCAGCCAGGGGGTGGCGAACACTGAAGCTTTCTTT. Its protein is CASSQGVANTEAFF.

The chain uses TRBV9 and TRBJ1-3; 8 nucleotides match TRBD1. This CDR3 region has 15 residues. V lost 4 bases and J lost 4; bases outside the gene matches: 7. From germline, CDR1 is SGDLS and CDR2 YYNGEE. CDR3: CASSPRTGLGNTIYF. As DNA, the CDR3 is TGTGCCAGCAGCCCCAGGACAGGGCTCGGAAACACCATATATTTT. The whole variable domain, filled in from reference TRBV9 and TRBJ1-3, reads DSGVTQTPKHLITATGQRVTLRCSPRSGDLSVYWYQQSLDQGLQFLIQYYNGEERAKGNILERFSAQQFPDLHSELNLSSLELGDSALYFCASSPRTGLGNTIYFGEGSWLTVV.

The rearrangement links TRBV30 to TRBJ1-2; perhaps TRBD1 as D (5 bases). From germline, CDR1 is GTSNPN and CDR2 SVGIG (reference sequence). CDR3 length equals 12 residues. The V end was cut by 5 bases, the J end by 4 bases, with 11 bases between. The DNA for the CDR3 is TGTGCCTGGGGGGACGCTCTCTATGGCTACACCTTC. Amino acid sequence: CAWGDALYGYTF. The whole variable domain, filled in from reference TRBV30 and TRBJ1-2, reads SQTIHQWPATLVQPVGSPLSLECTVEGTSNPNLYWYRQAAGRGLQLLFYSVGIGQISSEVPQNLSASRPQDRQFILSSKKLLLSDSGFYLCAWGDALYGYTFGSGTRLTVV.

The CDR3 is CASGLGTSGSPLDEQFF. CDR3 nucleotides: TGTGCTAGTGGCCTCGGAACTAGCGGGAGCCCCCTTGATGAGCAGTTCTTC. The V and J genes are TRBV12-5 and TRBJ2-1; 11 bases fit TRBD2. The ends lost 6 bases at V and 8 bases at J; junction bases unmatched: 15. This CDR3 is 17 amino acids long. Per germline, CDR1 LGHNT and CDR2 FRNRAP.

The rearrangement uses TRBV18 and TRBJ2-1; tentatively, D is TRBD1 or TRBD2 (7 bases each). Germline assignment: CDR1 KGHSH and CDR2 LQKENI. Trimming removed 3 bases at V and 2 bases at J, with 23 bases between. The CDR3 totals 19 residues. The CDR3 loop reads CASSPKTGWQREAYNEQFF. CDR3 sequence (DNA): TGTGCCAGCTCACCCAAGACAGGGTGGCAGCGGGAAGCCTACAATGAGCAGTTCTTC.

The chain joins TRBV19 to TRBJ2-7; D is perhaps TRBD1 (5 bases). The CDR3 runs 14 residues. V lost 4 bases, J lost 2 bases, and 12 bases lay in between. CDR1 and CDR2 from the germline V gene are LNHDA and SQIVND (reference sequence). Written as DNA, the CDR3 is TGTGCCAGTAGTAATCCCAGGGCCCCCTACGAGCAGTACTTC. It is translated as CASSNPRAPYEQYF.

This chain joins TRBV9 and TRBJ2-1, with D perhaps being TRBD1 or TRBD2 (5 bases each). Germline V CDR1 and CDR2: SGDLS, YYNGEE. V was cut by 5 bases and J by 5 bases, with 11 bases left in between. The CDR3 is 13 amino acids. CDR3 in amino acids: CASRSQGDNEQFF. CDR3 bases: TGTGCCAGCAGGTCCCAGGGAGACAATGAGCAGTTCTTC.

This rearrangement joins TRBV9 to TRBJ2-6, with 9 bases fitting TRBD2. This CDR3 contains 19 residues. Germline values: CDR1 SGDLS, CDR2 YYNGEE. After removal of 4 bases from V and 0 bases from J, the junction contained 11 bases not matched to a gene. Written as DNA, the CDR3 is TGTGCCAGCAGCAGGGGAGCGGGAGGTCGATTCTCTGGGGCCAACGTCCTGACTTTC. Protein sequence: CASSRGAGGRFSGANVLTF.

The rearrangement links TRBV6-1 to TRBJ2-7; D is unclear. Germline loops: CDR1 MNHNS, CDR2 SASEGT. This CDR3 region has 15 residues. V gave up 1 base and J gave up 2 bases, with 12 bases separating them. CDR3 in amino acids: CASSEVGIRAYEQYF. In DNA form, the CDR3 reads TGTGCCAGCAGTGAAGTAGGGATTCGGGCCTACGAGCAGTACTTC.

The chain uses TRBV7-9 and TRBJ1-1; a weak D match, TRBD1 (5 bases). Trimming took 6 bases from V and 4 from J, leaving 15 bases between them. Germline V lookup: CDR1 SEHNR, CDR2 FQNEAQ (reference sequence). The CDR3 loop spans 14 amino acids. CDR3 region: CASRPVQGRTEAFF. CDR3 in DNA: TGTGCCAGCAGACCCGTCCAGGGCCGCACTGAAGCTTTCTTT.

Notes on this clone: The CDR3 end shows no conserved phenylalanine or tryptophan, and so a read error is likely. Because the CDR3's place on the DNA is in doubt, the DNA is left out and the CDR3 is given as listed by TCRdb. This chain uses TRBV11-3 with TRBJ1-2; the table's D call TRBD1 went unverified against the DNA. CDR1 SGHNT and CDR2 YENEEA come from the germline V gene. The CDR3 is 15 amino acids long, termini counted. The CDR3 protein is CASSQGDDLGKTYGY.

V gene TRBV4-3 combines with J gene TRBJ1-2; D perhaps matches TRBD1 (5 bases). CDR3 length: 15 residues. V was cut by 0 bases and J by 8 bases, with 16 bases left in between. Germline V gene sequence: CDR1 LGHNA, CDR2 YSLEER. Here the CDR3 DNA reads TGCGCCAGCAGCCAAGATAGACAGTCCGGCTGGGGCTACACCTTC. It encodes CASSQDRQSGWGYTF.

With regard to this clone: Other DNA sequences in this specimen translate into the identical CDR3. The chain joins TRBV7-9 to TRBJ1-2; D unresolved. V was cut by 1 base and J by 4 bases, with 7 bases left in between. Germline loops: CDR1 SEHNR, CDR2 FQNEAQ (reference sequence). This CDR3 is built from 13 residues. This chain's CDR3 is CASSLGASYGYTF. In nucleotides, the CDR3 is TGTGCCAGCAGCTTAGGTGCGTCCTATGGCTACACCTTC.

The V and J genes are TRBV5-1 and TRBJ1-4; perhaps TRBD1 as D (6 bases). This CDR3 contains 14 residues. V was trimmed by 1 base and J by 8 bases, leaving 12 bases between them. The germline CDR1 and CDR2 sequences are SGHRS and YFSETQ. CDR3 amino acids: CASSLWGAEEKLFF. The CDR3 DNA reads as TGCGCCAGCAGCTTGTGGGGGGCAGAAGAAAAACTGTTTTTT.

About this clone: The same CDR3 is also encoded by other DNA sequences in this sample. The CDR3 protein is CASSVGTEAYEQYF. The CDR3 DNA reads as TGTGCCAGCAGCGTAGGGACAGAAGCCTACGAGCAGTACTTC. This chain uses TRBV9 with TRBJ2-7; perhaps TRBD1 as D (6 bases). Per germline, CDR1 SGDLS and CDR2 YYNGEE. V shed 0 bases and J shed 2 bases, with 9 bases lying between them. The CDR3 spans 14 residues. The complete variable domain, with remaining parts taken from reference TRBV9 and TRBJ2-7, reads DSGVTQTPKHLITATGQRVTLRCSPRSGDLSVYWYQQSLDQGLQFLIQYYNGEERAKGNILERFSAQQFPDLHSELNLSSLELGDSALYFCASSVGTEAYEQYFGPGTRLTVT.

The V and J genes are TRBV7-3 and TRBJ2-3, with TRBD2 matching over 7 bases. Germline trimming cut 5 bases from V and 2 bases from J; bases unmatched to any gene: 7. The germline CDR1 and CDR2 sequences are SGHTA and FQGTGA. This CDR3 has 15 residues. The CDR3 DNA sequence: TGTGCCAGCAGCCTACGGGGGGTCAACACAGATACGCAGTATTTT. This encodes CASSLRGVNTDTQYF.

The chain has TRBV11-2 and TRBJ2-5, with a tentative D call TRBD2 (7 bases). Trimming stripped 3 bases from V and 2 bases from J, with 22 bases between. The CDR3 runs to 18 residues. Germline-derived CDR1 and CDR2 are SGHAT and FQNNGV. The CDR3 DNA reads as TGTGCCAGCAGCTTGGGTTTGCGGGGGCAGGGAGGTCAAGAGACCCAGTACTTC. Residues: CASSLGLRGQGGQETQYF.

CDR3 sequence: CASSVRRGTGNQPQHF. The CDR3 DNA reads as TGTGCCAGCAGTGTTCGGCGGGGGACAGGTAATCAGCCCCAGCATTTT. V and J are TRBV28 and TRBJ1-5, with 8 bases aligning to TRBD1. This CDR3 comprises 16 residues. CDR1 and CDR2 (germline): MDHEN, SYDVKM. The V gene end was trimmed by 5 bases and the J gene end by 4 bases; junction bases not matched to a gene: 10.

CDR3 amino acids: CASSEISSRGTDTQYF. CDR3 nucleotide sequence: TGCGCCAGCAGTGAAATTTCGAGTCGTGGCACAGATACGCAGTATTTT. The chain employs TRBV10-2 and TRBJ2-3; the D is unclear. Germline CDR1 reads WSHSY; CDR2 reads SAAADI. V lost 3 bases, J lost 1 base, and 14 bases lay in between. This CDR3 is built from 16 residues.